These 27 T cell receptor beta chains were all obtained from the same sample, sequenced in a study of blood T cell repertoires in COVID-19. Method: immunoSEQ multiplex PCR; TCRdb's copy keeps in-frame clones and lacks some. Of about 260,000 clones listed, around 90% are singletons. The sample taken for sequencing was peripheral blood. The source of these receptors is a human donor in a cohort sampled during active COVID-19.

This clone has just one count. The CDR3 DNA is TGTGCCAGGTGGGGGGGACACCAAGAGACCCAGTACTTC. Amino acids: CARWGGHQETQYF. V and J are TRBV21-1 and TRBJ2-5; the table names TRBD2, a call not compared with the DNA. TRBV21-1 is classified as a pseudogene. This CDR3 is built from 13 residues.

The CDR3 loop is CASSYPRRGGRPYEQYF. In DNA form, the CDR3 reads TGTGCCAGCAGTTACCCCAGGCGAGGAGGTCGCCCTTACGAGCAGTACTTC. The J gene is TRBJ2-7, the V gene TRBV6-2 or TRBV6-3; TRBD2 might be the D (5 bases). Germline V gene data show CDR1 as MNHEY and CDR2 as SVGEGT. The CDR3 covers 17 residues. The V and J ends lost 2 bases and 4 bases respectively, with 21 bases between them.

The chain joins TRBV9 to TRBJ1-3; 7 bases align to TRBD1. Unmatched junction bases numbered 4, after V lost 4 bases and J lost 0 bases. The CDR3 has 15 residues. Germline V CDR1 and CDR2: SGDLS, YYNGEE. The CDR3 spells CASSPTGFSGNTIYF. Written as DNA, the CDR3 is TGTGCCAGCAGCCCGACAGGGTTCTCTGGAAACACCATATATTTT.

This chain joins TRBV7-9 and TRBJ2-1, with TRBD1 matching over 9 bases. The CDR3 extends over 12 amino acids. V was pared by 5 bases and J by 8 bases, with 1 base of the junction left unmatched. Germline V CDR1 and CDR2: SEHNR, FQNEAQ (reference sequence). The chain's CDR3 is CASSRTGDEQFF. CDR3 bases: TGTGCCAGCAGCCGGACAGGGGATGAGCAGTTCTTC.

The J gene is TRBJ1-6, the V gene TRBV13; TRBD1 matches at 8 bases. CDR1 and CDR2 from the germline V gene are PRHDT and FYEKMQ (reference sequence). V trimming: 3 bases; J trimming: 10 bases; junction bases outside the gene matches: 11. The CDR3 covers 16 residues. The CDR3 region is CASSFSRTGRNSPLHF. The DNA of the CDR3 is TGTGCCAGCAGCTTCTCTAGGACAGGGCGTAACTCACCCCTCCACTTT.

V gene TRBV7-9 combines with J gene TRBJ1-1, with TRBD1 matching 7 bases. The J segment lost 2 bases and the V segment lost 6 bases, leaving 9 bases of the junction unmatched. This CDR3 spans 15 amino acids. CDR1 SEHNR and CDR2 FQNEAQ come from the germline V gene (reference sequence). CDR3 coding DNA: TGTGCCAGCAGTATTACGGACAGGCGTAACACTGAAGCTTTCTTT. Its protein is CASSITDRRNTEAFF.

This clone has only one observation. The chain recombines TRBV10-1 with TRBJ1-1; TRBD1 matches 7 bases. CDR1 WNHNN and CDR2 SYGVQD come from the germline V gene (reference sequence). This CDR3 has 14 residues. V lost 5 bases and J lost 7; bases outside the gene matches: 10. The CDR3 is CASSPTGIRSEAFF. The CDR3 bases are TGCGCCAGCAGTCCGACAGGGATCCGGAGTGAAGCTTTCTTT.

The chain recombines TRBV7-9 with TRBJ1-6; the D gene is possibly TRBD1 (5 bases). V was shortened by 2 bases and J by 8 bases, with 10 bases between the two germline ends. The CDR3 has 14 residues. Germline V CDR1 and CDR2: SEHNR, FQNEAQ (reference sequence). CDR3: CASSLTATDSPLHF. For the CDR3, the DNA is TGTGCCAGCAGCTTAACCGCGACAGATTCACCCCTCCACTTT.

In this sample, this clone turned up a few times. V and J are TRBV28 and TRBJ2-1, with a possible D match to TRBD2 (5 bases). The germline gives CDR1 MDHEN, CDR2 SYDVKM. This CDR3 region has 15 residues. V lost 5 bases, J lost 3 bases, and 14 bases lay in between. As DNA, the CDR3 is TGTGCCAGCAGTCCCCTGGAGGTCAGCTACAATGAGCAGTTCTTC. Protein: CASSPLEVSYNEQFF.

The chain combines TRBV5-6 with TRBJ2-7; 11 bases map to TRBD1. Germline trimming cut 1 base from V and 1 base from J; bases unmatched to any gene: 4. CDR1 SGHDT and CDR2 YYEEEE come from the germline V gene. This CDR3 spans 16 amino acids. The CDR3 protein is CASSLTGQGVSYEQYF. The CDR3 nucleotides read TGTGCCAGCAGCTTGACGGGACAGGGGGTTTCCTACGAGCAGTACTTC.

The DNA of the CDR3 is TGTGCCAGCAGCTTGGGGGCCAGACAAACGACCATATATTTT. It yields the protein CASSLGARQTTIYF. The gene calls are TRBV11-2 and TRBJ1-3; a possible D gene is TRBD1 (6 bases). Germline assignment: CDR1 SGHAT and CDR2 FQNNGV. V dropped 3 bases and J dropped 10 bases, with 16 bases sitting between them. The CDR3 has 14 amino acids. Based on the CDR3 plus reference TRBV11-2 and TRBJ1-3, the full variable domain is EAGVAQSPRYKIIEKRQSVAFWCNPISGHATLYWYQQILGQGPKLLIQFQNNGVVDDSQLPKDRFSAERLKGVDSTLKIQPAKLEDSAVYLCASSLGARQTTIYFGEGSWLTVV.

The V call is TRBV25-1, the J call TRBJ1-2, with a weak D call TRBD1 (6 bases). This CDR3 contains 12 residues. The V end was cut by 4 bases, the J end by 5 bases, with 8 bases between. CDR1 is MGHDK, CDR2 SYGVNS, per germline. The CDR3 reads CASSGGPYGYTF. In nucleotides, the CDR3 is TGTGCCAGCAGTGGGGGGCCTTATGGCTACACCTTC.

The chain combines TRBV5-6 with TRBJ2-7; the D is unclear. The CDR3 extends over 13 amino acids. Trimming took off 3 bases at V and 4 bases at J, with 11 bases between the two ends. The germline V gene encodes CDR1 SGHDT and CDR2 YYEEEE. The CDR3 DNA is TGTGCCAGCAGCTACACCCGAATTTACGAGCAGTACTTC. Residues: CASSYTRIYEQYF.

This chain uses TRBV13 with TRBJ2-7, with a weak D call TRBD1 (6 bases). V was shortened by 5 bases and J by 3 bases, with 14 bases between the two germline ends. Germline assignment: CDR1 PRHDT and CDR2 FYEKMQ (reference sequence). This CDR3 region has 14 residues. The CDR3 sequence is CASSTHRVRYEQYF. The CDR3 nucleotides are TGTGCCAGCAGCACTCACAGGGTCCGCTACGAGCAGTACTTC.

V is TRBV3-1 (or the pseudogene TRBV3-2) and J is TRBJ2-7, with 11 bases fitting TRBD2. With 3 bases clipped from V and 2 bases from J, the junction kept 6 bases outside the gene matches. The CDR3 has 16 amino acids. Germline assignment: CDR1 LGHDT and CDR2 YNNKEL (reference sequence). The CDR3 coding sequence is TGTGCCAGCAGCCACGTAGGGACTAGCGGTCCCTACGAGCAGTACTTC. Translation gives CASSHVGTSGPYEQYF.

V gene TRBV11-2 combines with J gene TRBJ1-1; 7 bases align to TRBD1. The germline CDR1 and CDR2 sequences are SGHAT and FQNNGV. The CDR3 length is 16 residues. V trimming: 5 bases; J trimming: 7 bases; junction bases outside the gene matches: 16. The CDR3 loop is CASSTSRDRGLNEAFF. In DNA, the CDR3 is TGTGCCAGCAGCACCAGCCGGGACAGAGGGCTCAATGAAGCTTTCTTT. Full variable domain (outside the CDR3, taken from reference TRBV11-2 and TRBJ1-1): EAGVAQSPRYKIIEKRQSVAFWCNPISGHATLYWYQQILGQGPKLLIQFQNNGVVDDSQLPKDRFSAERLKGVDSTLKIQPAKLEDSAVYLCASSTSRDRGLNEAFFGQGTRLTVV.

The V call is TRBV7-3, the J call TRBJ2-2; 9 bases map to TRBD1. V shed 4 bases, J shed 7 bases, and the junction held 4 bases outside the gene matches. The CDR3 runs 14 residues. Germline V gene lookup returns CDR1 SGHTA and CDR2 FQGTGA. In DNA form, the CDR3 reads TGTGCCAGCAGCTGGGGACAGGGTGTCGGGGAGCTGTTTTTT. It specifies CASSWGQGVGELFF.

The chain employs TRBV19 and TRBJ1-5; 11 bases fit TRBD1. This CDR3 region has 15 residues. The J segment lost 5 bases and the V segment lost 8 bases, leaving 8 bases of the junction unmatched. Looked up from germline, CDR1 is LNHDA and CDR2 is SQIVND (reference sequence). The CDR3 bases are TGTGCCAGTGGACAGGGGGCGAGAGGTGATCAGCCCCAGCATTTT. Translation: CASGQGARGDQPQHF.

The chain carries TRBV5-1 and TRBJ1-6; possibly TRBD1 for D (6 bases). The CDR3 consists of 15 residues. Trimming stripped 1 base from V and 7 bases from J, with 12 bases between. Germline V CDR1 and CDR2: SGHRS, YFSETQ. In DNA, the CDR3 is TGCGCCAGCAGCTTGCTCACAGGGAGCAATTCACCCCTCCACTTT. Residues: CASSLLTGSNSPLHF.

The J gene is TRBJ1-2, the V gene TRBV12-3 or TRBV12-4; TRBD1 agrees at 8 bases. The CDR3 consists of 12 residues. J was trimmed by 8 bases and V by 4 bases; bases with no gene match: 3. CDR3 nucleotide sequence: TGTGCCAGCAGTTCAGGGGGCCGGGGCTACACCTTC. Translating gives CASSSGGRGYTF.

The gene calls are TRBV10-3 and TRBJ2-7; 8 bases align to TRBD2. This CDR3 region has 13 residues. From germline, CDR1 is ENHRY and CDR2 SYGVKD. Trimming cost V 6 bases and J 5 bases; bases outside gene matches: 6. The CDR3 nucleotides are TGTGCCATCAGAATGACTAGCGTGGACGAGCAGTACTTC. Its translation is CAIRMTSVDEQYF.

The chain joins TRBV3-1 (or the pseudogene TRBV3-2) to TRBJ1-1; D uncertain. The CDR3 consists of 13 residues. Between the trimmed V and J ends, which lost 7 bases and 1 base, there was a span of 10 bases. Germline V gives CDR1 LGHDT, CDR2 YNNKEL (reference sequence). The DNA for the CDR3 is TGTGCCAGCACCCGACTTGGGAACACTGAAGCTTTCTTT. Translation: CASTRLGNTEAFF.

CDR3 amino acids: CASSPRGSGGYEQYF. CDR3 in DNA: TGCGCCAGCAGCCCCCGGGGCTCAGGGGGCTACGAGCAGTACTTC. This rearrangement joins TRBV5-1 to TRBJ2-7; TRBD1 agrees at 7 bases. The CDR3 has 15 amino acids. V was clipped by 4 bases and J by 3 bases; unmatched bases: 10. CDR1 is SGHRS and CDR2 is YFSETQ in the germline V gene. Filled out from reference TRBV5-1 and TRBJ2-7, the complete variable domain reads KAGVTQTPRYLIKTRGQQVTLSCSPISGHRSVSWYQQTPGQGLQFLFEYFSETQRNKGNFPGRFSGRQFSNSRSEMNVSTLELGDSALYLCASSPRGSGGYEQYFGPGTRLTVT.

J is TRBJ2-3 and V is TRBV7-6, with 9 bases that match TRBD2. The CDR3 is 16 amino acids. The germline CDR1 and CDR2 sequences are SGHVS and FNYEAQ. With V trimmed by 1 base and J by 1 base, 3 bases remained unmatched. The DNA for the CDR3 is TGTGCCAGCAGCTTAGTTGTAGCGGGGGGCACAGATACGCAGTATTTT. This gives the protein CASSLVVAGGTDTQYF. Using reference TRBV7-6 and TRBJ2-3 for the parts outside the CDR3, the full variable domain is GAGVSQSPRYKVTKRGQDVALRCDPISGHVSLYWYRQALGQGPEFLTYFNYEAQQDKSGLPNDRFSAERPEGSISTLTIQRTEQRDSAMYRCASSLVVAGGTDTQYFGPGTRLTVL.

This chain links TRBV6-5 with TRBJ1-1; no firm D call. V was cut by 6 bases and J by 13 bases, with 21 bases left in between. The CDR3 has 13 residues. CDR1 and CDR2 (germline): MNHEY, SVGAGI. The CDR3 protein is CASRGPTGDLGFF. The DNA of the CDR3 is TGTGCCAGCAGAGGCCCGACGGGAGATTTGGGTTTCTTT.

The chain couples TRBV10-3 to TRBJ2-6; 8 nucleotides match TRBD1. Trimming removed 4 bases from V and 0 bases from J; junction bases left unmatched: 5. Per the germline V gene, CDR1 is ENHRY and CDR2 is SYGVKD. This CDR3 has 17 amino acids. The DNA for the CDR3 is TGTGCCATCAGTGGACAGGGGCCTGGCTCTGGGGCCAACGTCCTGACTTTC. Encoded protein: CAISGQGPGSGANVLTF.

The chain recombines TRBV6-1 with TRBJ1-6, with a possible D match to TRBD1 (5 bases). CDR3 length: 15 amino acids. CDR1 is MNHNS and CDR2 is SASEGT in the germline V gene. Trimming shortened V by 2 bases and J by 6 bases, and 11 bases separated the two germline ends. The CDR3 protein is CASSEFGGGNSPLHF. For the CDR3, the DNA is TGTGCCAGCAGTGAATTTGGCGGGGGTAATTCACCCCTCCACTTT.